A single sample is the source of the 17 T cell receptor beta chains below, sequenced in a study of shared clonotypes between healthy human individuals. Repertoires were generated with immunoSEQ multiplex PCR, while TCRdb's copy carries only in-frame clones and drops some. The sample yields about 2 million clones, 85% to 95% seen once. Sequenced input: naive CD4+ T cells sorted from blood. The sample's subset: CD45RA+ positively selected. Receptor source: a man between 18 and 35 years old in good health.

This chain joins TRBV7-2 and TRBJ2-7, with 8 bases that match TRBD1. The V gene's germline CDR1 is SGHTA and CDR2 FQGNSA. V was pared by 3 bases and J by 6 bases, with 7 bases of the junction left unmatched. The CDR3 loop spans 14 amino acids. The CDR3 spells CASSFGTGSGEQYF. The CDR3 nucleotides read TGTGCCAGCAGCTTTGGGACAGGTTCGGGCGAGCAGTACTTC.

The CDR3 reads CAIRNLASGYNEQFF. Written as DNA, the CDR3 is TGTGCCATCAGGAACCTGGCTAGCGGTTACAATGAGCAGTTCTTC. The rearrangement joins TRBV10-3 to TRBJ2-1; TRBD2 matches at 7 bases. Trimming removed 6 bases from V and 4 bases from J; junction bases left unmatched: 9. The CDR3 spans 15 residues. CDR1 and CDR2 (germline): ENHRY, SYGVKD.

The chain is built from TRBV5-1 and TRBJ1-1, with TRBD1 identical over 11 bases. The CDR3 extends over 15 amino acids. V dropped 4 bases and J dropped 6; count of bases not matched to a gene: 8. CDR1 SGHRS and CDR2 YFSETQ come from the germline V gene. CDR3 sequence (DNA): TGCGCCAGCAGCCACGGACAGGGGGCTTCGTCTGAAGCTTTCTTT. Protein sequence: CASSHGQGASSEAFF.

For the CDR3, the DNA is TGCGCCAGCAGCCAAAGTGGACCAGGGCCCCAGCATTTT. As protein: CASSQSGPGPQHF. V is TRBV4-1 and J is TRBJ1-5; D ambiguous. CDR3 length equals 13 residues. The ends were cut back, 2 bases at V and 9 bases at J, with 11 bases in the middle. CDR1 and CDR2 (germline): MGHRA, YSYEKL.

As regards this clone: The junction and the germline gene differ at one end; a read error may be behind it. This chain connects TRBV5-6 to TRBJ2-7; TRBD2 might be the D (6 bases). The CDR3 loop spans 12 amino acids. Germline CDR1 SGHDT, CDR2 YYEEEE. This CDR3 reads CASTGGQVAEDF. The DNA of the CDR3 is TGTGCCAGCACCGGAGGGCAGGTAGCTGAGGACTTC.

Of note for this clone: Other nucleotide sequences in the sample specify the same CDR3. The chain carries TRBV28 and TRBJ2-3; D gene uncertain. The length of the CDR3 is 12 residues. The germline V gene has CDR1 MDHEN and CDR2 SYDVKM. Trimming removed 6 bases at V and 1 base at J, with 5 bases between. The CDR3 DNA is TGTGCCAGCAGGCTTGGCACAGATACGCAGTATTTT. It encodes CASRLGTDTQYF.

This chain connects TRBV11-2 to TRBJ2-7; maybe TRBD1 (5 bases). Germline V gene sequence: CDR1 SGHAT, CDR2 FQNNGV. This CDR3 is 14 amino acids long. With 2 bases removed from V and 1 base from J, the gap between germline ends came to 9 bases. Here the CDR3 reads CASSLRTLSYEQYF. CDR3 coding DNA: TGTGCCAGCAGCTTACGGACACTGTCCTACGAGCAGTACTTC. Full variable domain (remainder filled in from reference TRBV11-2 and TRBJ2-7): EAGVAQSPRYKIIEKRQSVAFWCNPISGHATLYWYQQILGQGPKLLIQFQNNGVVDDSQLPKDRFSAERLKGVDSTLKIQPAKLEDSAVYLCASSLRTLSYEQYFGPGTRLTVT.

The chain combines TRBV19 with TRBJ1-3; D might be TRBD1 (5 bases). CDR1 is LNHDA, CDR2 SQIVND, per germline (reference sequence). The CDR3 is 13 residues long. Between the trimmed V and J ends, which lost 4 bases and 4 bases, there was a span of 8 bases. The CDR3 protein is CASSRQRGNTIYF. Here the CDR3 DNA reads TGTGCCAGTAGTAGACAGCGCGGAAACACCATATATTTT.

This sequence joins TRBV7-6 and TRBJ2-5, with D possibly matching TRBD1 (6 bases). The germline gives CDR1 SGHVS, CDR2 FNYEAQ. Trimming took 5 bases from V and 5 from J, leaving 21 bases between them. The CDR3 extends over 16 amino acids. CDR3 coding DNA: TGTGCCAGCAGCCTCCTCCCCCAGGGGCAGGTGGAGACCCAGTACTTC. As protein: CASSLLPQGQVETQYF.

The CDR3 loop reads CAWSGIGDEQYF. The DNA for the CDR3 is TGTGCCTGGAGTGGGATAGGGGACGAGCAGTACTTC. The chain has TRBV30 and TRBJ2-7; D is perhaps TRBD1 (5 bases). V lost 1 base, J lost 5 bases, and 9 bases lay in between. The CDR3 extends over 12 amino acids. The germline gives CDR1 GTSNPN, CDR2 SVGIG (reference sequence).

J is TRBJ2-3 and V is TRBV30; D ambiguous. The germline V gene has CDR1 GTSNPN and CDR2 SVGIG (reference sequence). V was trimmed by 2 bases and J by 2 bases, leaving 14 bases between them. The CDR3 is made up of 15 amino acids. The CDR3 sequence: CAWSPFKGPTDTQYF. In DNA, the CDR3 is TGTGCCTGGAGTCCCTTCAAAGGCCCCACAGATACGCAGTATTTT.

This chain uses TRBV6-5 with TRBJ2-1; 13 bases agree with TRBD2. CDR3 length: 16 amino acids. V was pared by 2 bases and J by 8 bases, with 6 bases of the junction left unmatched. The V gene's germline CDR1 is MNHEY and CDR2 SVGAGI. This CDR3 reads CASSYTRTSGSDEQFF. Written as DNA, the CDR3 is TGTGCCAGCAGTTACACCAGGACTAGCGGGAGTGATGAGCAGTTCTTC.

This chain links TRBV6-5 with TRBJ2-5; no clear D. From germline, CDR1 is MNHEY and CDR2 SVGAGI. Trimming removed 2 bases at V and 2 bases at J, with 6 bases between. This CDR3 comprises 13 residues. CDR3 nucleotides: TGTGCCAGCAGTTACACGCGTCAAGAGACCCAGTACTTC. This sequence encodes CASSYTRQETQYF.

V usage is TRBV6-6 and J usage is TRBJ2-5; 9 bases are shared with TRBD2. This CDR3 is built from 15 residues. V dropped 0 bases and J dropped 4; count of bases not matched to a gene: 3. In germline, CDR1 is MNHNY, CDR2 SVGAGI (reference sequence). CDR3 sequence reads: CASSYSRLAVETQYF. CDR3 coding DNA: TGTGCCAGCAGTTACTCTAGACTAGCGGTAGAGACCCAGTACTTC.

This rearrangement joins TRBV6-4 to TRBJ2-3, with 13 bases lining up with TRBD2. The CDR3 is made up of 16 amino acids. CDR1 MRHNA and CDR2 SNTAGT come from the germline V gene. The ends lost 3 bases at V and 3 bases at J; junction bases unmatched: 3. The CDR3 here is CASSELAGGPTDTQYF. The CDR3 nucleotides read TGTGCCAGCAGTGAACTAGCGGGGGGGCCAACAGATACGCAGTATTTT.

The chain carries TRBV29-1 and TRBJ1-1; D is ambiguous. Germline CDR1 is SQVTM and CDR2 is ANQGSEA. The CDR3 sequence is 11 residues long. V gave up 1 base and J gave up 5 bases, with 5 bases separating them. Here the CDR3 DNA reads TGCAGCGTTGAAGGCTGGACTGAAGCTTTCTTT. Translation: CSVEGWTEAFF.

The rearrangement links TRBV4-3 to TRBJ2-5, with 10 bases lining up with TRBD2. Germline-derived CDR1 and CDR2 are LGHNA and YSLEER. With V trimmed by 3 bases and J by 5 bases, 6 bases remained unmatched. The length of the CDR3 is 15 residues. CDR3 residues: CASSQSGRDGETQYF. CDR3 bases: TGCGCCAGCAGCCAGAGCGGGAGGGACGGGGAGACCCAGTACTTC.